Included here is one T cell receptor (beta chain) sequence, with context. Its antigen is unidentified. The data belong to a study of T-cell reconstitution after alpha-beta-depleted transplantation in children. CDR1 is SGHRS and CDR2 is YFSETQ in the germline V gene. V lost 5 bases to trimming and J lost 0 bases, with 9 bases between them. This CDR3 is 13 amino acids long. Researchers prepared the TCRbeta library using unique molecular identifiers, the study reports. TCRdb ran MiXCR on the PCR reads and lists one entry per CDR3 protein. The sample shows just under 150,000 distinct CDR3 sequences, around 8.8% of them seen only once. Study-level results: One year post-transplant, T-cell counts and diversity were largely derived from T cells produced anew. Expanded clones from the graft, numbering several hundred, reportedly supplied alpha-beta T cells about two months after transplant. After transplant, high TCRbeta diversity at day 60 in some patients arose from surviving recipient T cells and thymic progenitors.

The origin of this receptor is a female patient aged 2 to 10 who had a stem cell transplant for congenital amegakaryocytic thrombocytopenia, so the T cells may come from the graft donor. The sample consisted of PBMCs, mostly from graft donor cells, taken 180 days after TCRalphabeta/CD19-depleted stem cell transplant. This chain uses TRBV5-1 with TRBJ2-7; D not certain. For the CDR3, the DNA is TGCGCCAGCAGTAGTAGGAACTCCTACGAGCAGTACTTC. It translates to CASSSRNSYEQYF.